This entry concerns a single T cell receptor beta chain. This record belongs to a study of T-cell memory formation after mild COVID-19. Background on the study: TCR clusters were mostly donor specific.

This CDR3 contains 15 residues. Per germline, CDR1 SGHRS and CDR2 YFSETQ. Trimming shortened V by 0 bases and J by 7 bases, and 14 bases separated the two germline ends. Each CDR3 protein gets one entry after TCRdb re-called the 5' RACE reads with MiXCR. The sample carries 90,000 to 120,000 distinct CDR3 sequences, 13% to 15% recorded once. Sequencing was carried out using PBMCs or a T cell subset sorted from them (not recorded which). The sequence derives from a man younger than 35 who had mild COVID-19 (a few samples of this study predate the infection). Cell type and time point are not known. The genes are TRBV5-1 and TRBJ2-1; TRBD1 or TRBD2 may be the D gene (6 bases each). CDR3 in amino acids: CASSLAGRGGNEQFF. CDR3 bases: TGCGCCAGCAGCTTGGCCGGTCGAGGGGGGAATGAGCAGTTCTTC.